This T cell receptor beta chain was identified during a study of blood T cell repertoires in COVID-19. Across the study: The origin of the acute and convalescent COVID-19 samples was the United States, Italy and Spain. PBMCs, B-cell-depleted T cells, or T cells provided the cDNA or gDNA that made up the material.

The V gene's germline CDR1 is SQVTM and CDR2 ANQGSEA. V shed 6 bases, J shed 3 bases, and the junction held 7 bases outside the gene matches. The CDR3 is 14 amino acids. Authors' methods: Reference gene primers were amplified, and this amplification served to estimate nucleated cell counts. Clones were sequenced by immunoSEQ multiplex PCR, and TCRdb holds only the in-frame ones, with some missing. The V and J calls and clone size were taken over from that table, and D and trimming were inferred from the DNA. The table has about 14,000 clones, 80% to 90% seen once. Sample: peripheral blood. The sequence was collected from a human donor in a cohort sampled during active COVID-19. The chain links TRBV29-1 to TRBJ1-4; the match to TRBD1 covers 7 bases. In DNA form, the CDR3 reads TGCAGCGTCGGAAGGGGGACAGCTAATGAAAAACTGTTTTTT. Protein product: CSVGRGTANEKLFF. The full variable domain, completed using reference TRBV29-1 and TRBJ1-4, is SAVISQKPSRDICQRGTSLTIQCQVDSQVTMMFWYRQQPGQSLTLIATANQGSEATYESGFVIDKFPISRPNLTFSTLTVSNMSPEDSSIYLCSVGRGTANEKLFFGSGTQLSVL.